One sample yielded the 12 T cell receptor beta chains listed below, sequenced in a study of blood T cell repertoires in COVID-19. Profiled with immunoSEQ multiplex PCR; TCRdb holds only in-frame clones, not every one. The table lists around 480,000 clones, about nine tenths of them singletons. The sample comprised PBMCs or T cells enriched from blood (not recorded which). These receptor sequences come from a woman aged 18-30 years who had recovered from COVID-19.

The genes are TRBV30 and TRBJ2-7; the D gene is possibly TRBD2 (6 bases). Per germline, CDR1 GTSNPN and CDR2 SVGIG (reference sequence). The CDR3 runs 12 residues. The V gene lost 1 base and the J gene lost 6 bases, with 10 bases spanning the gap. CDR3 sequence (DNA): TGTGCCTGGAGTGGGGGAGGTCCCGAGCAGTACTTC. Protein product: CAWSGGGPEQYF.

This clone was seen a handful of times. The chain has TRBV5-1 and TRBJ1-2, with D possibly being TRBD1 (6 bases). V lost 4 bases to trimming and J lost 6 bases, with 13 bases between them. Germline assignment: CDR1 SGHRS and CDR2 YFSETQ. The CDR3 totals 13 residues. The CDR3 spells CASSLEGVDGYTF. DNA of the CDR3: TGCGCCAGCAGCCTCGAGGGGGTCGATGGCTACACCTTC.

This clone appeared a few times. The chain combines TRBV27 with TRBJ1-1; 7 nucleotides align to TRBD1. Trimming took 4 bases from V and 5 from J; bases not matched to a gene: 7. CDR1 and CDR2 (germline): MNHEY, SMNVEV (reference sequence). CDR3 length equals 14 residues. The CDR3 DNA reads as TGTGCCAGCAGTTCCGACAGGGTGGGGACTGAAGCTTTCTTT. Its translation is CASSSDRVGTEAFF.

The chain couples TRBV29-1 to TRBJ2-5, with 7 bases fitting TRBD2. This CDR3 has 12 residues. Germline loops: CDR1 SQVTM, CDR2 ANQGSEA. Losses at the gene ends were 3 bases for V and 4 bases for J; bases not matched to a gene: 2. The CDR3 sequence: CSVEGGSETQYF. CDR3 DNA: TGCAGCGTTGAGGGAGGGTCAGAGACCCAGTACTTC.

V usage is TRBV30 and J usage is TRBJ2-7; 9 bases map to TRBD1. Germline assignment: CDR1 GTSNPN and CDR2 SVGIG (reference sequence). This CDR3 has 13 amino acids. Unmatched junction bases numbered 8, after V lost 6 bases and J lost 5 bases. In DNA form, the CDR3 reads TGTGCCTGCTCCCTTGGGACAGGGCACGAGCAGTACTTC. It translates to CACSLGTGHEQYF.

The gene calls are TRBV2 and TRBJ1-6; tentatively, D is TRBD1 (5 bases). Trimming pared 5 bases from V and 9 bases from J, leaving 8 bases between. CDR1 and CDR2 (germline): SNHLY, FYNNEI. This CDR3 is 12 amino acids long. The CDR3 region has the DNA TGTGCCAGCAGTCTCGGGGGTTCACCCCTCCACTTT. Residues: CASSLGGSPLHF. Drawing the rest from reference TRBV2 and TRBJ1-6, the complete variable domain is EPEVTQTPSHQVTQMGQEVILRCVPISNHLYFYWYRQILGQKVEFLVSFYNNEISEKSEIFDDQFSVERPDGSNFTLKIRSTKLEDSAMYFCASSLGGSPLHFGNGTRLTVT.

The chain combines TRBV27 with TRBJ1-2; 7 nucleotides match TRBD1. Germline CDR1 is MNHEY and CDR2 is SMNVEV (reference sequence). The ends lost 5 bases at V and 2 bases at J; junction bases unmatched: 11. The CDR3 consists of 16 residues. The CDR3 here is CASSPLFSDRNYGYTF. The DNA for the CDR3 is TGTGCCAGCAGTCCCCTATTTTCGGACAGGAACTATGGCTACACCTTC.

The chain uses TRBV30 and TRBJ1-1, with D uncertain. Germline CDR1 is GTSNPN and CDR2 is SVGIG (reference sequence). The CDR3 length is 15 residues. V lost 3 bases, J lost 1 base, and 15 bases lay in between. CDR3 amino acids: CAWSKATRKNTEAFF. The CDR3 DNA reads TGTGCCTGGAGCAAAGCCACCCGAAAGAACACTGAAGCTTTCTTT. The full variable domain, rest sourced from reference TRBV30 and TRBJ1-1, is SQTIHQWPATLVQPVGSPLSLECTVEGTSNPNLYWYRQAAGRGLQLLFYSVGIGQISSEVPQNLSASRPQDRQFILSSKKLLLSDSGFYLCAWSKATRKNTEAFFGQGTRLTVV.

The chain joins TRBV4-1 to TRBJ1-3; D unclear. Germline loops: CDR1 MGHRA, CDR2 YSYEKL. V was clipped by 2 bases and J by 4 bases, with 9 bases between them. The CDR3 spans 14 residues. The CDR3 here is CASSQLFVGNTIYF. The CDR3 region has the DNA TGCGCCAGCAGCCAACTATTCGTGGGAAACACCATATATTTT.

The V and J genes are TRBV5-1 and TRBJ2-2, with a tentative D call TRBD1 (7 bases). CDR1 SGHRS and CDR2 YFSETQ come from the germline V gene. V was pared by 0 bases and J by 5 bases, with 17 bases between. The CDR3 has 17 amino acids. The CDR3 loop reads CASSLGNRGGETGELFF. The CDR3 DNA sequence: TGCGCCAGCAGCTTGGGGAACAGGGGAGGAGAAACCGGGGAGCTGTTTTTT.

To note about this clone: The sample has other DNA sequences that encode this CDR3 too. This sequence joins TRBV3-1 (or the pseudogene TRBV3-2) and TRBJ2-1; 11 positions match TRBD2. This CDR3 has 15 residues. V lost 2 bases and J lost 3; bases outside the gene matches: 0. Per the germline V gene, CDR1 is LGHDT and CDR2 is YNNKEL (reference sequence). CDR3: CASSQLAGGYNEQFF. In DNA, the CDR3 is TGTGCCAGCAGCCAACTAGCGGGGGGCTACAATGAGCAGTTCTTC.

The chain uses TRBV18 and TRBJ2-2; TRBD2 agrees at 12 bases. The V gene end was trimmed by 5 bases and the J gene end by 7 bases; junction bases not matched to a gene: 8. Germline V gene data show CDR1 as KGHSH and CDR2 as LQKENI. CDR3 length: 16 residues. The DNA of the CDR3 is TGTGCCAGCTCAGCTCGACTAGCGGGGGTCAACGGGGAGCTGTTTTTT. This translates into CASSARLAGVNGELFF.